This T cell receptor beta chain was obtained from a study of blood T cell repertoires in COVID-19. In the study's own analysis: Reference gene primer amplification in the assay estimated nucleated cell counts. Assay used: immunoSEQ multiplex PCR; TCRdb lists only in-frame clones, some missing. V, J and clone size were drawn from that table, and D and trimming were deduced from the DNA. This table has roughly 260,000 clones, just over 90% appearing once. The germline V and J ends were trimmed by 3 bases and 2 bases, with 9 bases remaining between them. Germline V gene data show CDR1 as SGDLS and CDR2 as YYNGEE. The CDR3 is 14 amino acids.

Specimen: PBMCs or T cells enriched from blood (not recorded which). The V call is TRBV9, the J call TRBJ1-3, with D tentatively TRBD1 (5 bases). The TCR comes from a woman in her late teens or twenties who had recovered from COVID-19. The CDR3 DNA reads as TGTGCCAGCAGCGCGGGGGTCCCTGGAAACACCATATATTTT. It codes for CASSAGVPGNTIYF.